Listed here are 23 T cell receptor beta chains from one sample, sequenced in a study of cytomegalovirus exposure and HLA in healthy donors. Amplification used 60 Vbeta primers and 13 Jbeta primers. TCRdb's copy holds only in-frame clones and misses some; the assay was immunoSEQ multiplex PCR. Of some 150,000 clones listed, just over 75% are singletons. Material: PBMCs. The receptors were gathered from a woman between 25 and 40 years old in good health and CMV-seropositive.

This clone was observed a few times. V and J are TRBV7-9 and TRBJ2-5, with a weak D call TRBD2 (7 bases). Germline CDR1 is SEHNR and CDR2 is FQNEAQ (reference sequence). Trimming took off 1 base at V and 1 base at J, with 13 bases between the two ends. The CDR3 extends over 16 amino acids. The CDR3 spells CASSLEGGGPQETQYF. CDR3 coding DNA: TGTGCCAGCAGCTTAGAGGGCGGGGGCCCCCAAGAGACCCAGTACTTC.

This rearrangement joins TRBV30 to TRBJ1-1; D gene ambiguous. The CDR3 is made up of 13 amino acids. V lost 4 bases and J lost 0, with 9 bases in between. Germline V CDR1 and CDR2: GTSNPN, SVGIG (reference sequence). CDR3: CAWTRDLNTEAFF. The CDR3 nucleotides read TGTGCCTGGACGCGTGACTTGAACACTGAAGCTTTCTTT. Combining the CDR3 with reference TRBV30 and TRBJ1-1 gives the whole variable domain SQTIHQWPATLVQPVGSPLSLECTVEGTSNPNLYWYRQAAGRGLQLLFYSVGIGQISSEVPQNLSASRPQDRQFILSSKKLLLSDSGFYLCAWTRDLNTEAFFGQGTRLTVV.

This clone was detected only once. Other nucleotide sequences from this sample produce the same CDR3. V and J are TRBV2 and TRBJ2-7, with TRBD1 identical over 7 bases. The length of the CDR3 is 12 residues. V was clipped by 4 bases and J by 3 bases; unmatched bases: 0. Per germline, CDR1 SNHLY and CDR2 FYNNEI. This CDR3 is CASSGDSYEQYF. The CDR3 DNA follows: TGTGCCAGCAGTGGGGACAGCTACGAGCAGTACTTC.

V usage is TRBV5-1 and J usage is TRBJ2-7; 11 bases are shared with TRBD2. Per germline, CDR1 SGHRS and CDR2 YFSETQ. The ends lost 4 bases at V and 5 bases at J; junction bases unmatched: 8. The CDR3 is made up of 15 amino acids. CDR3 residues: CASSGSGRAGHEQYF. CDR3 nucleotide sequence: TGCGCCAGCAGCGGTAGCGGGAGGGCAGGCCACGAGCAGTACTTC.

The rearrangement joins TRBV27 to TRBJ2-7, with TRBD1 matching 8 bases. The ends lost 3 bases at V and 6 bases at J; junction bases unmatched: 7. The CDR3 contains 14 residues. Germline-derived CDR1 and CDR2 are MNHEY and SMNVEV (reference sequence). The CDR3 nucleotides are TGTGCCAGCAGTTTGGACAGGGTCGGTTCCGAGCAGTACTTC. It encodes CASSLDRVGSEQYF.

The V gene is TRBV6-6, the J gene TRBJ1-3; possibly TRBD1 for D (5 bases). The CDR3 contains 16 residues. With 7 bases removed from V and 0 bases from J, the gap between germline ends came to 16 bases. Per germline, CDR1 MNHNY and CDR2 SVGAGI (reference sequence). The CDR3 DNA reads TGTGCCAGCAATGTAGGAGGGGACTACTCTGGAAACACCATATATTTT. This translates into CASNVGGDYSGNTIYF.

This rearrangement joins TRBV6-1 to TRBJ1-2; no definite D call. Trimming shortened V by 2 bases and J by 3 bases, and 10 bases separated the two germline ends. Germline loops: CDR1 MNHNS, CDR2 SASEGT. The CDR3 has 14 residues. The CDR3 loop is CASSELGEYYGYTF. The CDR3 DNA reads as TGTGCCAGCAGTGAACTCGGTGAATACTATGGCTACACCTTC.

This clone turned up a few times. V and J are TRBV14 and TRBJ2-7, with TRBD2 identical over 7 bases. CDR3 length: 15 amino acids. V was clipped by 2 bases and J by 3 bases; unmatched bases: 7. Germline-derived CDR1 and CDR2 are SGHDN and FVKESK. The CDR3 nucleotides are TGTGCCAGCAGCCAAAAGGGAGGGGCCTTCTACGAGCAGTACTTC. Its protein product is CASSQKGGAFYEQYF.

V gene TRBV5-4 combines with J gene TRBJ2-2; perhaps TRBD1 as D (6 bases). The CDR3 is 15 residues long. V shed 5 bases and J shed 3 bases, with 14 bases lying between them. The V gene's germline CDR1 is SGHNT and CDR2 YYREEE (reference sequence). Here the CDR3 reads CASRPQGSYTGELFF. CDR3 coding DNA: TGTGCCAGCAGACCACAGGGATCCTACACCGGGGAGCTGTTTTTT.

The chain joins TRBV10-1 to TRBJ1-5; possible D gene TRBD1, 6 bases. Germline V gives CDR1 WNHNN, CDR2 SYGVQD (reference sequence). This CDR3 has 13 amino acids. V was cut by 3 bases and J by 5 bases, with 8 bases left in between. The DNA for the CDR3 is TGCGCCAGCAGTGAAGACAGGTATCAGCCCCAGCATTTT. Its protein is CASSEDRYQPQHF.

The rearrangement uses TRBV11-2 and TRBJ2-7, with D tentatively TRBD2 (5 bases). Germline CDR1 and CDR2: SGHAT and FQNNGV. V was clipped by 1 base and J by 6 bases, with 10 bases between them. The length of the CDR3 is 13 residues. The CDR3 sequence is CASSLVRGREQYF. The CDR3 coding sequence is TGTGCCAGCAGCTTAGTTCGAGGGCGCGAGCAGTACTTC.

The rearrangement uses TRBV7-2 and TRBJ1-6, with 7 bases lining up with TRBD1. The V gene's germline CDR1 is SGHTA and CDR2 FQGNSA. This CDR3 contains 14 residues. V lost 5 bases to trimming and J lost 4 bases; unmatched junction nucleotides: 2. The CDR3 protein is CASSLTGYNSPLHF. The CDR3 DNA is TGTGCCAGCAGCCTGACAGGGTATAATTCACCCCTCCACTTT.

This CDR3 is CASSQDDRQANTEAFF. As DNA, the CDR3 is TGCGCCAGCAGCCAAGATGATCGACAGGCGAACACTGAAGCTTTCTTT. The V and J genes are TRBV4-1 and TRBJ1-1; D is perhaps TRBD1 (6 bases). V was shortened by 0 bases and J by 1 base, with 12 bases between the two germline ends. Looked up from germline, CDR1 is MGHRA and CDR2 is YSYEKL. This CDR3 has 16 residues.

This chain uses TRBV5-1 with TRBJ2-3; 8 bases are a match to TRBD2. The J segment lost 1 base and the V segment lost 4 bases, leaving 8 bases of the junction unmatched. CDR1 and CDR2 (germline): SGHRS, YFSETQ. The CDR3 is 16 amino acids. In DNA form, the CDR3 reads TGCGCCAGCAGCGGGACACTAGCGGCCCGCACAGATACGCAGTATTTT. Encoded protein: CASSGTLAARTDTQYF.

CDR3 sequence: CASRQTGYNTEAFF. DNA for the CDR3: TGTGCCAGCAGACAGACAGGTTATAACACTGAAGCTTTCTTT. The chain employs TRBV28 and TRBJ1-1; tentatively, D is TRBD1 (6 bases). CDR1 is MDHEN and CDR2 is SYDVKM in the germline V gene. Trimming pared 6 bases from V and 2 bases from J, leaving 13 bases between. This CDR3 is built from 14 residues.

The sample holds one count of this clone. The chain carries TRBV6-5 and TRBJ2-1; 9 nucleotides line up with TRBD2. The CDR3 is 14 residues long. The J segment lost 3 bases and the V segment lost 10 bases, leaving 7 bases of the junction unmatched. Germline-derived CDR1 and CDR2 are MNHEY and SVGAGI. The DNA for the CDR3 is TGTGCCACCTTAGCGGGAGCAGGCTACAATGAGCAGTTCTTC. Translated: CATLAGAGYNEQFF.

The rearrangement joins TRBV10-3 to TRBJ2-2, with D perhaps matching TRBD1 (6 bases). The CDR3 is 13 residues long. CDR1 is ENHRY, CDR2 SYGVKD, per germline. Trimming pared 6 bases from V and 4 bases from J, leaving 9 bases between. The CDR3 here is CAISGQSTGELFF. DNA of the CDR3: TGTGCCATCAGCGGACAGTCCACCGGGGAGCTGTTTTTT.

The V call is TRBV5-6, the J call TRBJ1-1; possibly TRBD1 for D (5 bases). The CDR3 length is 15 residues. Between the trimmed V and J ends, which lost 4 bases and 1 base, there was a span of 14 bases. Germline V gene sequence: CDR1 SGHDT, CDR2 YYEEEE. The CDR3 here is CASSLDNRPNTEAFF. The CDR3, as DNA: TGTGCCAGCAGCCTAGACAACAGGCCGAACACTGAAGCTTTCTTT.

V and J are TRBV4-1 and TRBJ1-5; 7 bases fit TRBD1. The length of the CDR3 is 14 residues. V shed 4 bases, J shed 5 bases, and the junction held 5 bases outside the gene matches. Germline V CDR1 and CDR2: MGHRA, YSYEKL. In DNA, the CDR3 is TGCGCCAGCAGCCCTACAGGGGATTATCAGCCCCAGCATTTT. It codes for CASSPTGDYQPQHF.

The chain uses TRBV7-8 and TRBJ2-5, with 7 bases identical to TRBD2. From germline, CDR1 is SGHVS and CDR2 FQNEAQ. The CDR3 runs 19 residues. Losses at the gene ends were 0 bases for V and 5 bases for J; bases not matched to a gene: 18. The CDR3 bases are TGTGCCAGCAGCTTAGCTAGGGGAGGGGCAAGGCCCCAAAGGGAGACCCAGTACTTC. Translation gives CASSLARGGARPQRETQYF.

The chain joins TRBV9 to TRBJ2-3; tentatively, D is TRBD1 (6 bases). Germline V gene lookup returns CDR1 SGDLS and CDR2 YYNGEE. The V and J ends lost 3 bases and 3 bases respectively, with 14 bases between them. This CDR3 is built from 15 residues. CDR3 loop: CASSALQGATDTQYF. CDR3 DNA: TGTGCCAGCAGCGCCTTACAGGGAGCGACAGATACGCAGTATTTT.

This clone was picked up one time. The genes are TRBV5-6 and TRBJ2-3; 9 bases line up with TRBD2. The germline gives CDR1 SGHDT, CDR2 YYEEEE. Trimming took 1 base from V and 5 from J; bases not matched to a gene: 17. CDR3 length equals 19 residues. CDR3 sequence (DNA): TGTGCCAGCAGCTTGTGGGGCGGGGGGGCCGGAGTTGCCAGAGATACGCAGTATTTT. Translation gives CASSLWGGGAGVARDTQYF. The variable domain in full, with the rest retrieved from reference TRBV5-6 and TRBJ2-3, is DAGVTQSPTHLIKTRGQQVTLRCSPKSGHDTVSWYQQALGQGPQFIFQYYEEEERQRGNFPDRFSGHQFPNYSSELNVNALLLGDSALYLCASSLWGGGAGVARDTQYFGPGTRLTVL.

CDR3 region: CASSIPGLPQFF. CDR3 nucleotides: TGTGCCAGTAGTATACCGGGACTCCCTCAGTTCTTC. The chain is built from TRBV19 and TRBJ2-1, with D possibly being TRBD2 (6 bases). Trimming stripped 2 bases from V and 13 bases from J, with 12 bases between. The CDR3 has 12 residues. Per the germline V gene, CDR1 is LNHDA and CDR2 is SQIVND (reference sequence).